These 18 T cell receptor beta chains were sequenced from one sample in a study of T cell changes during pregnancy in multiple sclerosis. Clones were read by immunoSEQ multiplex PCR, and TCRdb kept only the in-frame ones, dropping some. The table records 50,000 or so clones, 91% of them present only once. Sequenced here: peripheral blood, sampled after pregnancy. These receptors came from a female donor in good health, enrolled as a control in a pregnancy study.

DNA for the CDR3: TGTGCCAGCAGTTACTCGAGACAGGGTCGCTACGAGCAGTACTTC. It translates to CASSYSRQGRYEQYF. The chain couples TRBV6-5 to TRBJ2-7, with 7 bases lining up with TRBD1. This CDR3 contains 15 residues. Germline CDR1 and CDR2: MNHEY and SVGAGI. V lost 0 bases and J lost 3; bases outside the gene matches: 5.

This chain links TRBV19 with TRBJ1-5; 9 bases fit TRBD1. In germline, CDR1 is LNHDA, CDR2 SQIVND (reference sequence). The V gene end was trimmed by 7 bases and the J gene end by 10 bases; junction bases not matched to a gene: 14. This CDR3 has 15 amino acids. The CDR3, as DNA: TGTGCCAGTATAGAGACCGGGACAGGGAAGAGACCCCAGCATTTT. Its protein is CASIETGTGKRPQHF.

The rearrangement uses TRBV27 and TRBJ2-1, with D maybe TRBD2 (6 bases). CDR3 length: 14 residues. Trimming removed 3 bases at V and 3 bases at J, with 9 bases between. Germline CDR1 is MNHEY and CDR2 is SMNVEV (reference sequence). The CDR3 loop reads CASSFRGNYNEQFF. The CDR3 DNA reads as TGTGCCAGCAGTTTTCGGGGGAACTACAATGAGCAGTTCTTC.

The V and J genes are TRBV9 and TRBJ1-1, with D possibly being TRBD1 (5 bases). CDR3 length: 15 residues. CDR1 is SGDLS and CDR2 is YYNGEE in the germline V gene. V lost 4 bases, J lost 1 base, and 14 bases lay in between. CDR3 in DNA: TGTGCCAGCAGCTTAACAGTTGACAGGAACACTGAAGCTTTCTTT. Protein sequence: CASSLTVDRNTEAFF. The complete variable domain, with remaining parts taken from reference TRBV9 and TRBJ1-1, reads DSGVTQTPKHLITATGQRVTLRCSPRSGDLSVYWYQQSLDQGLQFLIQYYNGEERAKGNILERFSAQQFPDLHSELNLSSLELGDSALYFCASSLTVDRNTEAFFGQGTRLTVV.

This clone occurred once. V is TRBV11-3 and J is TRBJ1-4; the D gene is possibly TRBD1 (6 bases). Germline V lookup: CDR1 SGHNT, CDR2 YENEEA. The CDR3 contains 14 residues. Trimming took off 5 bases at V and 7 bases at J, with 14 bases between the two ends. Here the CDR3 DNA reads TGTGCCAGCAGCCCGCCCGGACAGCGTGAAAAACTGTTTTTT. This gives the protein CASSPPGQREKLFF.

The chain is built from TRBV19 and TRBJ1-2; D unclear. The V gene's germline CDR1 is LNHDA and CDR2 SQIVND (reference sequence). The CDR3 runs 12 residues. V lost 1 base and J lost 7, with 7 bases in between. The CDR3 is CASSIGGFGYTF. The CDR3 DNA reads TGTGCCAGTAGTATAGGCGGATTTGGCTACACCTTC.

The chain uses TRBV28 and TRBJ2-3; D gene ambiguous. This CDR3 is built from 12 residues. V was pared by 2 bases and J by 7 bases, with 7 bases between. Germline V gene lookup returns CDR1 MDHEN and CDR2 SYDVKM. This CDR3 is CASSLEKHTQYF. DNA of the CDR3: TGTGCCAGCAGTTTAGAGAAGCATACGCAGTATTTT.

This clone came up a few times. This chain uses TRBV9 with TRBJ1-1; D ambiguous. Germline V gene lookup returns CDR1 SGDLS and CDR2 YYNGEE. The CDR3 sequence is 12 residues long. Between the trimmed V and J ends, which lost 2 bases and 5 bases, there was a span of 7 bases. In DNA, the CDR3 is TGTGCCAGCAGCGTTAGGAGGACTGAAGCTTTCTTT. Translating it yields CASSVRRTEAFF.

CDR3 bases: TGTGCCAGCAGTGAACCGAGAGGTTCAAGCCGAGGGAACACTGAAGCTTTCTTT. It codes for CASSEPRGSSRGNTEAFF. J is TRBJ1-1 and V is TRBV6-1; D unresolved. From germline, CDR1 is MNHNS and CDR2 SASEGT. The CDR3 is made up of 18 amino acids. The V gene lost 2 bases and the J gene lost 1 base, with 20 bases spanning the gap.

This chain joins TRBV7-2 and TRBJ1-5; 8 bases fit TRBD1. Germline V gene data show CDR1 as SGHTA and CDR2 as FQGNSA. The CDR3 runs to 16 residues. J was trimmed by 2 bases and V by 5 bases; bases with no gene match: 8. The CDR3 DNA reads TGTGCCAGCAGCCTCCGACTGGACAGGGGCAATCAGCCCCAGCATTTT. Protein sequence: CASSLRLDRGNQPQHF.

The V call is TRBV27, the J call TRBJ2-1; tentatively, D is TRBD2 (5 bases). The V gene's germline CDR1 is MNHEY and CDR2 SMNVEV (reference sequence). V shed 3 bases and J shed 9 bases, with 12 bases lying between them. CDR3 length: 13 residues. The CDR3, as DNA: TGTGCCAGCAGTTTGTATCAAGGGAGTGAGCAGTTCTTC. As protein: CASSLYQGSEQFF.

J is TRBJ1-5 and V is TRBV19, with D tentatively TRBD1 (6 bases). The germline V and J ends were trimmed by 0 bases and 7 bases, with 10 bases remaining between them. Germline CDR1 reads LNHDA; CDR2 reads SQIVND (reference sequence). The CDR3 covers 14 residues. This chain's CDR3 is CASSIEAGVQPQHF. The CDR3 region has the DNA TGTGCCAGTAGTATAGAGGCAGGGGTCCAGCCCCAGCATTTT. Full variable domain (remainder filled in from reference TRBV19 and TRBJ1-5): DGGITQSPKYLFRKEGQNVTLSCEQNLNHDAMYWYRQDPGQGLRLIYYSQIVNDFQKGDIAEGYSVSREKKESFPLTVTSAQKNPTAFYLCASSIEAGVQPQHFGDGTRLSIL.

This clone was observed a single time. The CDR3 DNA reads as TGTGCCAGCAGCACAGGGACTAGCGGGTCCTACGAGCAGTACTTC. Translated, it gives CASSTGTSGSYEQYF. The chain recombines TRBV7-2 with TRBJ2-7, with 12 bases fitting TRBD2. The trim removed 5 bases at V and 1 base at J, leaving 3 bases unmatched. Germline loops: CDR1 SGHTA, CDR2 FQGNSA. This CDR3 contains 15 residues.

The rearrangement links TRBV2 to TRBJ1-6; no reliable D call. V shed 4 bases and J shed 1 base, with 11 bases lying between them. This CDR3 region has 16 residues. Germline assignment: CDR1 SNHLY and CDR2 FYNNEI. CDR3: CASSVSGVSYNSPLHF. CDR3 sequence (DNA): TGTGCCAGCAGTGTAAGTGGAGTGTCCTATAATTCACCCCTCCACTTT.

J is TRBJ1-5 and V is TRBV28, with 8 bases lining up with TRBD1. V lost 6 bases to trimming and J lost 4 bases; unmatched junction nucleotides: 8. Germline V gene data show CDR1 as MDHEN and CDR2 as SYDVKM. The CDR3 has 15 residues. CDR3 bases: TGTGCCAGCAGCCCGACAGGGGCCCCTAATCAGCCCCAGCATTTT. Translated, it gives CASSPTGAPNQPQHF.

CDR3 nucleotides: TGTGCAAGTCGCGGGGGCCACCCGACTGGAAACACCATATATTTT. Translation: CASRGGHPTGNTIYF. This sequence joins TRBV12-2 and TRBJ1-3; the DNA was not used to check the table's D call, TRBD1. TRBV12-2 is reported as a pseudogene. The length of the CDR3 is 15 residues.

This clone has only one observation. The chain couples TRBV7-2 to TRBJ1-5; D unresolved. V was trimmed by 1 base and J by 1 base, leaving 8 bases between them. This CDR3 has 15 amino acids. CDR1 is SGHTA and CDR2 is FQGNSA in the germline V gene. The CDR3, as DNA: TGTGCCAGCAGCTTAGTGACGGGGAGCAATCAGCCCCAGCATTTT. Amino acid sequence: CASSLVTGSNQPQHF.

The sample holds one count of this clone. In nucleotides, the CDR3 is TGCGCCAGCAGCCCTGGGGGGACCCTCTATTTATACAATGAGCAGTTCTTC. This sequence encodes CASSPGGTLYLYNEQFF. This chain joins TRBV10-2 and TRBJ2-1, with a weak D call TRBD2 (6 bases). Germline loops: CDR1 WSHSY, CDR2 SAAADI. V was trimmed by 6 bases and J by 4 bases, leaving 22 bases between them. The CDR3 is 17 residues long.